Included here is one TCR beta chain sequence, with context. Per the germline V gene, CDR1 is DFQATT and CDR2 is SNEGSKA (reference sequence). The CDR3 has 10 amino acids. V lost 6 bases and J lost 2, with 3 bases in between. This record comes from a study of T cell changes during pregnancy in multiple sclerosis. Only in-frame clones appear in the TCRdb table, and some are missing; sequencing was by immunoSEQ multiplex PCR. The sample consists of around 100,000 clones, roughly 92% of them appearing once. The origin of this receptor is a female donor with multiple sclerosis, enrolled in a pregnancy study. The source was peripheral blood, collected in the third trimester of pregnancy. The rearrangement uses TRBV20-1 and TRBJ2-3; D remains ambiguous. CDR3 in amino acids: CSANTDTQYF. In DNA form, the CDR3 reads TGCAGTGCCAACACAGATACGCAGTATTTT.